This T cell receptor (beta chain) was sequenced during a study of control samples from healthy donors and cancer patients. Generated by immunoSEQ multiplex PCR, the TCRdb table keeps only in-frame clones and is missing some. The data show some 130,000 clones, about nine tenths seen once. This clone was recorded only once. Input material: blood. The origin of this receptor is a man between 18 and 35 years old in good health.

CDR3: CASSLLRGGLIDTQYF. CDR3 bases: TGTGCCAGCAGTTTATTGCGGGGGGGCCTAATAGATACGCAGTATTTT. The gene calls are TRBV28 and TRBJ2-3; 9 bases agree with TRBD2. The trim removed 1 base at V and 5 bases at J, leaving 7 bases unmatched. The germline V gene encodes CDR1 MDHEN and CDR2 SYDVKM. This CDR3 region has 16 residues.